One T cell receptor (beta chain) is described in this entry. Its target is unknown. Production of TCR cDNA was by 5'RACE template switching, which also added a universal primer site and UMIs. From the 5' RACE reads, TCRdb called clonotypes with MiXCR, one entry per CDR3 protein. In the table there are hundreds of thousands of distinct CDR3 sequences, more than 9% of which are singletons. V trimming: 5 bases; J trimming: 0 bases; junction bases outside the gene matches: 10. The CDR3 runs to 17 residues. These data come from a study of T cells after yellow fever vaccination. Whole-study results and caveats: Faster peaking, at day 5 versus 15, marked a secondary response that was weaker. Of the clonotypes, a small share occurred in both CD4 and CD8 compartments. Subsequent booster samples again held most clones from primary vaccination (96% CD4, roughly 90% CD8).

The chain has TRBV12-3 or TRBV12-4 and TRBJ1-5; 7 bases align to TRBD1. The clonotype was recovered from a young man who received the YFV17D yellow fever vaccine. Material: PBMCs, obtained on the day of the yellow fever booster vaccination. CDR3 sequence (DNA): TGTGCCAGCAGTCCCATCGGACAGGTCCTTAGCAATCAGCCCCAGCATTTT. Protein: CASSPIGQVLSNQPQHF.